A single sample is the source of the 32 T cell receptor beta chains below, sequenced in a study of OX40 agonist ivuxolimab in advanced cancers. Some clones are missing from TCRdb's copy, which holds only in-frame ones; the method was immunoSEQ multiplex PCR. The sample contains about 150,000 clones, approximately 94% of which appear only once. The sequenced sample was CD4+ or CD8+ T cells sorted from blood, obtained in a trial of the OX40 agonist ivuxolimab. These receptors were taken from an adult with an advanced solid tumor such as melanoma, head and neck, liver or kidney cancer.

The chain employs TRBV6-1 and TRBJ1-1; D remains ambiguous. Trimming pared 8 bases from V and 0 bases from J, leaving 13 bases between. Germline V CDR1 and CDR2: MNHNS, SASEGT. This CDR3 region has 14 residues. This CDR3 reads CASSQVLMNTEAFF. CDR3 in DNA: TGTGCCAGCTCCCAGGTCCTTATGAACACTGAAGCTTTCTTT.

V and J are TRBV28 and TRBJ2-7; a possible D gene is TRBD2 (5 bases). CDR3 length equals 16 residues. Germline loops: CDR1 MDHEN, CDR2 SYDVKM. V shed 5 bases and J shed 2 bases, with 19 bases lying between them. Here the CDR3 reads CASSPRGSLKTYEQYF. CDR3 sequence (DNA): TGTGCCAGCAGTCCCCGGGGAAGCTTAAAAACCTACGAGCAGTACTTC.

The V call is TRBV20-1, the J call TRBJ1-2; D call uncertain. CDR3 length equals 11 residues. The V end was cut by 8 bases, the J end by 13 bases, with 20 bases between. Looked up from germline, CDR1 is DFQATT and CDR2 is SNEGSKA (reference sequence). The CDR3 DNA reads TGCAGTACAACCCTTGCGAGAGAGCTCACCTTC. Its translation: CSTTLARELTF.

Only one count was recorded for this clone. The rearrangement links TRBV28 to TRBJ2-5, with D possibly TRBD1 on 5 matching bases. From germline, CDR1 is MDHEN and CDR2 SYDVKM. The CDR3 is 15 amino acids. Trimming took 3 bases from V and 2 from J, leaving 13 bases between them. The CDR3 here is CASSFLTGRQETQYF. The DNA of the CDR3 is TGTGCCAGCAGTTTTTTAACAGGAAGGCAAGAGACCCAGTACTTC.

The chain employs TRBV29-1 and TRBJ1-2; 9 bases align to TRBD1. Germline trimming cut 7 bases from V and 1 base from J; bases unmatched to any gene: 7. The CDR3 is made up of 14 amino acids. CDR1 and CDR2 (germline): SQVTM, ANQGSEA. The chain's CDR3 is CSAGGQGHNYGYTF. CDR3 in DNA: TGCAGCGCGGGAGGACAGGGGCATAACTATGGCTACACCTTC.

V usage is TRBV4-1 and J usage is TRBJ2-1, with TRBD2 identical over 10 bases. This CDR3 contains 17 residues. J was trimmed by 8 bases and V by 0 bases; bases with no gene match: 10. The V gene's germline CDR1 is MGHRA and CDR2 YSYEKL. CDR3 DNA: TGCGCCAGCAGCCAAGACGGAGCGGGAGGGCCGGGGGATGAGCAGTTCTTC. Protein sequence: CASSQDGAGGPGDEQFF.

The CDR3 DNA reads as TGTGCCTGGAGCCCGGGGAGGATAGAGACCCAGTACTTC. The encoded protein is CAWSPGRIETQYF. This chain joins TRBV30 and TRBJ2-5, with TRBD2 as a possible D gene (6 bases). The germline V gene encodes CDR1 GTSNPN and CDR2 SVGIG (reference sequence). Between the trimmed V and J ends, which lost 3 bases and 4 bases, there was a span of 12 bases. This CDR3 contains 13 residues.

The V and J genes are TRBV20-1 and TRBJ2-7; D perhaps matches TRBD2 (6 bases). Germline lookup yields CDR1 DFQATT and CDR2 SNEGSKA (reference sequence). The V end was cut by 5 bases, the J end by 3 bases, with 8 bases between. This CDR3 is built from 11 residues. The CDR3 reads CSAWDFYEQYF. Written as DNA, the CDR3 is TGCAGTGCTTGGGACTTCTACGAGCAGTACTTC.

The V and J genes are TRBV19 and TRBJ1-2, with 7 bases that match TRBD1. CDR3 size: 14 residues. Trimming cost V 3 bases and J 3 bases; bases outside gene matches: 4. The V gene's germline CDR1 is LNHDA and CDR2 SQIVND (reference sequence). This CDR3 reads CASSIPTGDYGYTF. CDR3 sequence (DNA): TGTGCCAGTAGTATCCCTACAGGGGACTATGGCTACACCTTC.

This clone was seen a single time. The chain is built from TRBV27 and TRBJ1-1; D call uncertain. Germline lookup yields CDR1 MNHEY and CDR2 SMNVEV (reference sequence). CDR3 size: 14 residues. Trimming stripped 5 bases from V and 2 bases from J, with 12 bases between. This CDR3 reads CASSAGDFNTEAFF. CDR3 in DNA: TGTGCCAGCAGTGCGGGAGACTTCAACACTGAAGCTTTCTTT.

This clone was recorded once. V usage is TRBV7-3 and J usage is TRBJ1-2; D remains ambiguous. The germline V and J ends were trimmed by 2 bases and 5 bases, with 15 bases remaining between them. CDR3 size: 15 residues. The germline CDR1 and CDR2 sequences are SGHTA and FQGTGA. The CDR3 protein is CASSLGPGRGYGYTF. The CDR3 bases are TGTGCCAGCAGCTTAGGTCCCGGGAGAGGGTATGGCTACACCTTC.

The chain is built from TRBV19 and TRBJ1-1; 9 nucleotides line up with TRBD1. CDR1 is LNHDA, CDR2 SQIVND, per germline (reference sequence). The CDR3 is 15 residues long. After removal of 5 bases from V and 1 base from J, the junction contained 5 bases not matched to a gene. This chain's CDR3 is CASSRRQGENTEAFF. The CDR3 coding sequence is TGTGCCAGTAGTCGCCGACAGGGGGAGAACACTGAAGCTTTCTTT.

CDR3 nucleotide sequence: TGTGCCAGCAGTGCCCCCGGACAGGAAGCTTTCTTT. Amino acid sequence: CASSAPGQEAFF. This rearrangement joins TRBV25-1 to TRBJ1-1, with a tentative D call TRBD1 (6 bases). Germline V gene lookup returns CDR1 MGHDK and CDR2 SYGVNS. Trimming cost V 4 bases and J 8 bases, with 11 bases left between them. The CDR3 runs 12 residues.

This sequence joins TRBV28 and TRBJ2-7; D perhaps matches TRBD2 (5 bases). V was clipped by 5 bases and J by 6 bases, with 11 bases between them. The germline V gene has CDR1 MDHEN and CDR2 SYDVKM. CDR3 size: 12 residues. The CDR3 sequence is CASSHRGSEQYF. The CDR3 DNA reads as TGTGCCAGCAGTCACCGAGGGAGCGAGCAGTACTTC. Supplemented by reference TRBV28 and TRBJ2-7, the full variable domain reads DVKVTQSSRYLVKRTGEKVFLECVQDMDHENMFWYRQDPGLGLRLIYFSYDVKMKEKGDIPEGYSVSREKKERFSLILESASTNQTSMYLCASSHRGSEQYFGPGTRLTVT.

The V and J genes are TRBV13 and TRBJ2-5, with D possibly being TRBD1 or TRBD2 (5 bases each). The length of the CDR3 is 16 residues. V was trimmed by 4 bases and J by 3 bases, leaving 18 bases between them. Germline loops: CDR1 PRHDT, CDR2 FYEKMQ (reference sequence). CDR3 in DNA: TGTGCCAGCAGCTCCATATACCGGGACGGAGAAGAGACCCAGTACTTC. Translated, it gives CASSSIYRDGEETQYF.

The V call is TRBV21-1, the J call TRBJ2-7; TRBD2 is the table's D call and was not checked against the DNA. TRBV21-1 is a pseudogene locus. This CDR3 region has 15 residues. The CDR3 here is CAWTLGLAVTCEQYF. Here the CDR3 DNA reads TGTGCCTGGACCTTAGGACTAGCGGTTACCTGCGAGCAGTACTTC.

The chain employs TRBV11-3 and TRBJ2-3; 8 bases are shared with TRBD2. Germline lookup yields CDR1 SGHNT and CDR2 YENEEA. CDR3 length: 18 amino acids. V lost 1 base, J lost 3 bases, and 12 bases stayed unmatched. CDR3 protein: CASSLGAIGTSRTDTQYF. The CDR3 nucleotides read TGTGCCAGCAGCTTAGGGGCGATCGGGACTAGTCGGACAGATACGCAGTATTTT.

In regard to this clone: The same CDR3 arises from other DNA sequences in this sample as well. V and J are TRBV9 and TRBJ1-5, with TRBD1 as a possible D gene (5 bases). The CDR3 totals 14 residues. The germline V gene has CDR1 SGDLS and CDR2 YYNGEE. V lost 3 bases and J lost 3, with 10 bases in between. DNA for the CDR3: TGTGCCAGCAGCGGGGCAGGGTCCAATCAGCCCCAGCATTTT. It translates to CASSGAGSNQPQHF. Combining the CDR3 with reference TRBV9 and TRBJ1-5 gives the whole variable domain DSGVTQTPKHLITATGQRVTLRCSPRSGDLSVYWYQQSLDQGLQFLIQYYNGEERAKGNILERFSAQQFPDLHSELNLSSLELGDSALYFCASSGAGSNQPQHFGDGTRLSIL.

In the case of this clone: Distinct nucleotide sequences in the sample also encode this CDR3. The V gene is TRBV6-5, the J gene TRBJ2-3; D is ambiguous. The V gene's germline CDR1 is MNHEY and CDR2 SVGAGI. The ends were cut back, 0 bases at V and 5 bases at J, with 3 bases in the middle. This CDR3 is 12 amino acids long. The CDR3: CASSYSGDTQYF. In DNA, the CDR3 is TGTGCCAGCAGTTACTCGGGAGATACGCAGTATTTT.

V is TRBV25-1 and J is TRBJ1-3; D gene unclear. Germline V gene sequence: CDR1 MGHDK, CDR2 SYGVNS. The CDR3 covers 15 residues. Trimming stripped 4 bases from V and 0 bases from J, with 10 bases between. CDR3 sequence reads: CASSGLGNSGNTIYF. The CDR3 DNA reads as TGTGCCAGCAGTGGCCTTGGGAACTCTGGAAACACCATATATTTT.

This chain connects TRBV5-1 to TRBJ1-1, with TRBD1 identical over 10 bases. Germline V CDR1 and CDR2: SGHRS, YFSETQ. The V and J ends lost 1 base and 5 bases, in that order; junction bases with no gene match: 11. The CDR3 extends over 17 amino acids. CDR3 nucleotide sequence: TGCGCCAGCAGCTTGTTAGGATACGGGACAGGGGTTACTGAAGCTTTCTTT. Translating gives CASSLLGYGTGVTEAFF.

This chain connects TRBV5-1 to TRBJ1-2, with D perhaps TRBD1 (6 bases). The CDR3 loop spans 16 amino acids. CDR1 is SGHRS, CDR2 YFSETQ, per germline. Trimming left V 2 bases short and J 0 bases short, with 14 bases between. CDR3 region: CASSFSTGVTNYGYTF. DNA for the CDR3: TGCGCCAGCAGCTTCTCGACAGGCGTTACTAACTATGGCTACACCTTC.

This rearrangement joins TRBV21-1 to TRBJ1-4. TRBV21-1 is an annotated pseudogene. The CDR3 covers 11 residues. The CDR3 loop reads CASTLNEKLFF. As DNA, the CDR3 is TGTGCCAGCACCCTTAATGAAAAACTGTTTTTT.

The chain is built from TRBV18 and TRBJ1-1, with 7 bases identical to TRBD1. This CDR3 is 16 amino acids long. V was clipped by 1 base and J by 4 bases; unmatched bases: 9. The germline V gene has CDR1 KGHSH and CDR2 LQKENI. CDR3 sequence (DNA): TGTGCCAGCTCACCACTGTCAGGGGGATTGGGCACTGAAGCTTTCTTT. Its translation is CASSPLSGGLGTEAFF. Variable domain in full (rest from reference TRBV18 and TRBJ1-1): NAGVMQNPRHLVRRRGQEARLRCSPMKGHSHVYWYRQLPEEGLKFMVYLQKENIIDESGMPKERFSAEFPKEGPSILRIQQVVRGDSAAYFCASSPLSGGLGTEAFFGQGTRLTVV.

This chain joins TRBV7-2 and TRBJ2-3; possibly TRBD1 for D (5 bases). The length of the CDR3 is 13 residues. V lost 5 bases and J 5 bases, leaving 11 bases between the germline ends. Per germline, CDR1 SGHTA and CDR2 FQGNSA. CDR3 bases: TGTGCCAGCAGCATTGACAGAGAAGATACGCAGTATTTT. Protein: CASSIDREDTQYF.

This clone was detected only once. The gene calls are TRBV5-1 and TRBJ2-5, with TRBD2 identical over 15 bases. Trimming removed 9 bases from V and 5 bases from J; junction bases left unmatched: 8. In germline, CDR1 is SGHRS, CDR2 YFSETQ. The CDR3 spans 15 residues. CDR3 sequence reads: CATAGLAGGPETQYF. The CDR3 DNA sequence: TGCGCCACCGCTGGACTAGCGGGGGGGCCCGAGACCCAGTACTTC.

This clone has a single count. The J gene is TRBJ1-2, the V gene TRBV7-2; 8 bases align to TRBD1. The CDR3 contains 15 residues. V shed 3 bases, J shed 9 bases, and the junction held 12 bases outside the gene matches. CDR1 and CDR2 from the germline V gene are SGHTA and FQGNSA. Here the CDR3 DNA reads TGTGCCAGCAGCTTCCAACCCCAGGGGGCGAGGAGCTACACCTTC. Its translation: CASSFQPQGARSYTF.

The J gene is TRBJ1-5, the V gene TRBV4-3; D may be TRBD1 (5 bases). This CDR3 contains 15 residues. Germline V gene sequence: CDR1 LGHNA, CDR2 YSLEER. The ends were cut back, 5 bases at V and 0 bases at J, with 11 bases in the middle. The CDR3 region is CASSGTPNSNQPQHF. The CDR3 coding sequence is TGCGCCAGCAGCGGGACCCCAAATAGCAATCAGCCCCAGCATTTT.

This chain links TRBV2 with TRBJ1-4, with D perhaps TRBD1 (6 bases). The length of the CDR3 is 16 residues. Germline-derived CDR1 and CDR2 are SNHLY and FYNNEI. V lost 5 bases to trimming and J lost 1 base, with 14 bases between them. DNA of the CDR3: TGTGCCAGCAGTTGGGGGGGCCTAAGAACTAATGAAAAACTGTTTTTT. Translation gives CASSWGGLRTNEKLFF.

This chain uses TRBV29-1 with TRBJ2-3, with D unclear. Germline CDR1 reads SQVTM; CDR2 reads ANQGSEA. The CDR3 length is 13 residues. Deletions cut 3 bases from V and 2 bases from J, with 9 bases between. The CDR3 DNA is TGCAGCGTTGAGGTGGGCTTCACAGATACGCAGTATTTT. Amino acid sequence: CSVEVGFTDTQYF.

Only one count was recorded for this clone. The V gene is TRBV2, the J gene TRBJ1-5; the D is unclear. The CDR3 loop spans 14 amino acids. V was clipped by 6 bases and J by 3 bases, with 12 bases between them. Per the germline V gene, CDR1 is SNHLY and CDR2 is FYNNEI. For the CDR3, the DNA is TGTGCCAGCAGCGAGATAAGGGTCAATCAGCCCCAGCATTTT. It encodes CASSEIRVNQPQHF.

A single count supports this clone. The chain links TRBV18 to TRBJ2-2, with D uncertain. Between the trimmed V and J ends, which lost 3 bases and 0 bases, there was a span of 11 bases. The CDR3 totals 16 residues. Germline CDR1 KGHSH, CDR2 LQKENI. CDR3 nucleotides: TGTGCCAGCTCACCCCAAGGGATATCGAACACCGGGGAGCTGTTTTTT. This codes for CASSPQGISNTGELFF.